This T cell receptor beta chain was retrieved from a study of T-cell memory formation after mild COVID-19. The overall study: Clustering of TCRs was largely donor specific.

This CDR3 has 17 amino acids. With V trimmed by 0 bases and J by 2 bases, 9 bases remained unmatched. Germline loops: CDR1 SEHNR, CDR2 FQNEAQ (reference sequence). This clonotype was counted only a few times. TCRdb recomputed calls from the 5' RACE reads with MiXCR, one row per CDR3 protein. The sample includes 110,000 to 150,000 distinct CDR3 sequences, 25% of them seen just once. The specimen was PBMCs or a T cell subset sorted from them (not recorded which). The receptor was isolated from an adult woman who had mild COVID-19 (a few samples of this study predate the infection). Cell type and time point are not known. This sequence joins TRBV7-9 and TRBJ2-7, with 8 bases fitting TRBD2. The CDR3 loop is CASSLAGVAGLTYEQYF. The CDR3 DNA follows: TGTGCCAGCAGCTTAGCCGGGGTAGCGGGGCTGACCTACGAGCAGTACTTC. Looking up the rest from reference TRBV7-9 and TRBJ2-7 gives the full variable domain: DTGVSQNPRHKITKRGQNVTFRCDPISEHNRLYWYRQTLGQGPEFLTYFQNEAQLEKSRLLSDRFSAERPKGSFSTLEIQRTEQGDSAMYLCASSLAGVAGLTYEQYFGPGTRLTVT.